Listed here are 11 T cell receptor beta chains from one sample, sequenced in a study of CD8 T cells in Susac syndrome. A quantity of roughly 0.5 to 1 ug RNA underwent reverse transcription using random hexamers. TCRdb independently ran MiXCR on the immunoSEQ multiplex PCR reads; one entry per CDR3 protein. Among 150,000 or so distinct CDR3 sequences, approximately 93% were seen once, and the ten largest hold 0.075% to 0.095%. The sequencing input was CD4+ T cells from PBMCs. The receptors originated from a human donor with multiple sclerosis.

CDR3 amino acids: CSARASGAMRNEQFF. DNA for the CDR3: TGCAGTGCTAGGGCTAGCGGGGCCATGCGGAATGAGCAGTTCTTC. V gene TRBV20-1 combines with J gene TRBJ2-1; 9 positions agree with TRBD2. Germline V gene lookup returns CDR1 DFQATT and CDR2 SNEGSKA (reference sequence). This CDR3 spans 15 amino acids. V shed 3 bases, J shed 7 bases, and the junction held 10 bases outside the gene matches.

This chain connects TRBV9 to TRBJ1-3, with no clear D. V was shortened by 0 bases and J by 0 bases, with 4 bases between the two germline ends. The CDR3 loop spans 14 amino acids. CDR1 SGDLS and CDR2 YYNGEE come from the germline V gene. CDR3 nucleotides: TGTGCCAGCAGCGTAGACAGCTCTGGAAACACCATATATTTT. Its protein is CASSVDSSGNTIYF. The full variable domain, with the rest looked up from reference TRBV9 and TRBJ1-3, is DSGVTQTPKHLITATGQRVTLRCSPRSGDLSVYWYQQSLDQGLQFLIQYYNGEERAKGNILERFSAQQFPDLHSELNLSSLELGDSALYFCASSVDSSGNTIYFGEGSWLTVV.

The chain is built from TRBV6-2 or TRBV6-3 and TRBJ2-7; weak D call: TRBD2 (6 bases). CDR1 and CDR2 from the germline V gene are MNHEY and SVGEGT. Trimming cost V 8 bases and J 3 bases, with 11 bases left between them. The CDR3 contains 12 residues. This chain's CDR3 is CASGTLNYEQYF. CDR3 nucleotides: TGTGCCAGCGGGACTCTGAACTACGAGCAGTACTTC.

The CDR3 sequence: CASSFGRRDNNEQFF. CDR3 in DNA: TGTGCCAGCAGCTTTGGTCGGCGGGATAACAATGAGCAGTTCTTC. V is TRBV13 and J is TRBJ2-1, with TRBD2 as a possible D gene (6 bases). This CDR3 has 15 amino acids. V lost 3 bases, J lost 5 bases, and 14 bases lay in between. Germline loops: CDR1 PRHDT, CDR2 FYEKMQ (reference sequence).

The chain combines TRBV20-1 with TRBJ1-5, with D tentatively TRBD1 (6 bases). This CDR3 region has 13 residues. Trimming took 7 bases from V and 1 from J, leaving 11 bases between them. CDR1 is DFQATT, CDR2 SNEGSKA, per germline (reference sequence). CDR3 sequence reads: CSVRDTSNQPQHF. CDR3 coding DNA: TGCAGTGTTCGGGACACGAGCAATCAGCCCCAGCATTTT.

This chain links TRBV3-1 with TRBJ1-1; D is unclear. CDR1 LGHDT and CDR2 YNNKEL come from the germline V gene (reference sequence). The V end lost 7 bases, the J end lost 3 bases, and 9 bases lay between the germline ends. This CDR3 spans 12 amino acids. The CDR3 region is CASTHGDTEAFF. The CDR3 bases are TGTGCCAGCACCCACGGGGACACTGAAGCTTTCTTT.

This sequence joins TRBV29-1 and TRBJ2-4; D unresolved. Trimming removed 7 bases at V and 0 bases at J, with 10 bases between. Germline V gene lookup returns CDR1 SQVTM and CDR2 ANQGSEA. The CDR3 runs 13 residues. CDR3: CSAHSVAKNIQYF. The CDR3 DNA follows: TGCAGCGCCCACTCGGTAGCCAAAAACATTCAGTACTTC.

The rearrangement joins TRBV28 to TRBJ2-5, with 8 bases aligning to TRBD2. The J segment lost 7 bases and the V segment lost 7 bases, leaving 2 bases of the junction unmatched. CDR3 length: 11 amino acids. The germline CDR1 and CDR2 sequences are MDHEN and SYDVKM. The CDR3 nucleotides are TGTGCCAGCACGGGGGGGGTGACCCAGTACTTC. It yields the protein CASTGGVTQYF.

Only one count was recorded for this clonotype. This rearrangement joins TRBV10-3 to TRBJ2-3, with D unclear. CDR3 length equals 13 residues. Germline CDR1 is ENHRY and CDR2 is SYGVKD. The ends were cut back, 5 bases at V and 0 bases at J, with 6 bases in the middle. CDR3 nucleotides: TGTGCCATCAGTTCCACTAGCACAGATACGCAGTATTTT. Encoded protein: CAISSTSTDTQYF.

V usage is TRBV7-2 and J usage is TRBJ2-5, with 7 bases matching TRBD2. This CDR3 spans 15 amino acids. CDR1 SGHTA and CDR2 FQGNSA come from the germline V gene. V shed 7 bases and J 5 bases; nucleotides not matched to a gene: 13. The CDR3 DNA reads TGTGCCAGCAAGGGATCGGGGGAGGGCCGGGAGACCCAGTACTTC. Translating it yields CASKGSGEGRETQYF.

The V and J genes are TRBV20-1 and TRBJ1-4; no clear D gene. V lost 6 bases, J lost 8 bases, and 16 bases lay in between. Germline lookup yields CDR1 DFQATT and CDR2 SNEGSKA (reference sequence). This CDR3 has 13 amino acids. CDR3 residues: CSATDPGKEKLFF. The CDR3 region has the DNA TGCAGTGCAACGGACCCTGGGAAGGAAAAACTGTTTTTT.